This T cell receptor (beta chain) came from a study of CD8 T cells in Susac syndrome. Reverse transcription of roughly 0.5 to 1 ug RNA was carried out with random hexamers. Amplification of TCR beta CDR3 used immunoSEQ multiplex PCR across 54 Vbeta and 13 Jbeta. A single record per CDR3 protein comes from TCRdb applying MiXCR to the immunoSEQ multiplex PCR reads. The data show roughly 110,000 distinct CDR3 sequences, approximately 93% seen once. Negative isolation yielded the CD8+ and CD4+ T cells, while FACS enriched the TEMRA cells. The clonotype originates from a human donor with Susac syndrome. The sample taken for sequencing was CD8+ T cells from PBMCs.

CDR3: CASSQDKDRYNEQFF. CDR3 coding DNA: TGTGCCAGCAGCCAAGATAAGGACAGGTACAATGAGCAGTTCTTC. The V gene is TRBV14, the J gene TRBJ2-1; 7 bases fit TRBD1. V lost 0 bases and J lost 4; bases outside the gene matches: 3. CDR1 is SGHDN and CDR2 is FVKESK in the germline V gene. CDR3 length: 15 amino acids.